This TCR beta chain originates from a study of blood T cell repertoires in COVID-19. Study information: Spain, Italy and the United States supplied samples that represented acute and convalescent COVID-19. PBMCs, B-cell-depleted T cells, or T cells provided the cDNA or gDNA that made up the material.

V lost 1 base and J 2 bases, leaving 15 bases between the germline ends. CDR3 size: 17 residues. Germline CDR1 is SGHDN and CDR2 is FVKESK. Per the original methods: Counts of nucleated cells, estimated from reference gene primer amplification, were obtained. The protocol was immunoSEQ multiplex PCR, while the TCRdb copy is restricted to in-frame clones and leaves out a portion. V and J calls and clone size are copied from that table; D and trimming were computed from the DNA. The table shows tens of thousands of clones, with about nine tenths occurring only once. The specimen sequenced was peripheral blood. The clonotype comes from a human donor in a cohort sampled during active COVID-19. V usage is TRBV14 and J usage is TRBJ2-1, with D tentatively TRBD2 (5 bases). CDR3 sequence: CASSQGTSREPYNEQFF. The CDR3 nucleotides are TGTGCCAGCAGCCAAGGTACTAGTCGTGAACCCTACAATGAGCAGTTCTTC.